The rows below give T cell receptor beta chains drawn from one sample of a study of immune heterogeneity within non-small cell lung tumors. Each CDR3 protein gets one entry after TCRdb re-called the multiplex PCR reads with MiXCR. The sample has 13,000 to 15,000 distinct CDR3 sequences; about 30% are singletons. Input material: lung tumor tissue. These receptor sequences come from a man in his forties with non-small cell lung cancer. Both conserved end residues are part of each CDR3. D genes are given only for firm matches. Clone sizes are given selectively: once, few, many, or a class where the clone is expanded.

D,size,V,J,CDR3,DNA
TRBD1,medium-sized,TRBV20-1,TRBJ1-2,CSATGTEAYGYTF,TGCAGTGCTACCGGGACAGAGGCCTATGGCTACACCTTC
NA,few,TRBV6-5,TRBJ1-2,CAISSGEGRGYTF,TGTGCCATCAGTTCAGGGGAGGGAAGGGGCTACACCTTC
NA,many,TRBV7-9,TRBJ2-5,CASSQSGGRETQYF,TGTGCCAGCAGCCAGAGTGGGGGTAGGGAGACCCAGTACTTC
TRBD2,few,TRBV7-9,TRBJ2-7,CASRNSGMVPEQYF,TGTGCCAGCAGAAATAGCGGGATGGTGCCCGAGCAGTACTTC
NA,medium-sized,TRBV12-5,TRBJ2-7,CASGSPAQSYEQYF,TGTGCTAGTGGTTCCCCGGCACAGTCCTACGAGCAGTACTTC
TRBD1,many,TRBV12-3/TRBV12-4,TRBJ2-3,CASSYTRTGVLTDTQYF,TGTGCCAGCAGTTACACCCGGACAGGGGTCCTCACAGATACGCAGTATTTT
TRBD1,NA,TRBV6-1,TRBJ1-3,CASTPQGPLLSQTSGNTIYF,TGTGCCAGCACTCCACAGGGGCCTCTACTATCCCAAACCTCTGGAAACACCATATATTTT
TRBD1,few,TRBV29-1,TRBJ1-1,CSAGQLGTEAFF,TGCAGCGCGGGACAGCTAGGCACTGAAGCTTTCTTT
NA,medium-sized,TRBV9,TRBJ2-1,CASSAWGGHNEQFF,TGTGCCAGCAGCGCTTGGGGCGGACACAATGAGCAGTTCTTC
TRBD1,few,TRBV5-4,TRBJ1-6,CASSPGQGSYSPLHF,TGTGCCAGCAGCCCTGGACAGGGAAGTTATTCACCCCTCCACTTT
TRBD2,few,TRBV18,TRBJ2-5,CASTWTSGAQETQYF,TGTGCCAGCACCTGGACTAGCGGAGCTCAAGAGACCCAGTACTTC
NA,NA,TRBV7-9,TRBJ1-2,CASSLVVLEGRGYGYTF,TGTGCCAGCAGCTTAGTAGTTTTGGAGGGCCGGGGGTATGGCTACACCTTC
TRBD2,many,TRBV19,TRBJ2-5,CASSGREGRETQYF,TGTGCCAGTAGTGGCCGGGAGGGCCGAGAGACCCAGTACTTC
NA,medium-sized,TRBV27,TRBJ1-6,CASSATWGASSYNSPLHF,TGTGCCAGCAGCGCCACTTGGGGGGCTAGCTCCTATAATTCACCCCTCCACTTT
NA,once,TRBV2,TRBJ1-5,CASEPEVPLNQPQHF,TGTGCCAGCGAGCCCGAGGTGCCTCTAAATCAGCCCCAGCATTTT
NA,many,TRBV18,TRBJ1-2,CASSRETQEALGGYTF,TGTGCCAGCTCACGAGAGACACAGGAAGCCTTGGGGGGCTACACCTTC
NA,many,TRBV7-2,TRBJ1-3,CASSMGANTIYF,TGTGCCAGCTCCATGGGGGCTAACACCATATATTTT
NA,medium-sized,TRBV3-1,TRBJ2-3,CASSHRAEGNTQYF,TGTGCCAGCAGCCACAGAGCGGAGGGGAATACGCAGTATTTT
TRBD1,medium-sized,TRBV24-1,TRBJ2-1,CATSVSRQGAYNEQFF,TGTGCCACCAGTGTCTCCCGACAGGGGGCCTACAATGAGCAGTTCTTC
NA,NA,TRBV12-5,TRBJ2-5,CASGGGTKETQYF,TGTGCTAGTGGAGGGGGGACGAAAGAGACCCAGTACTTC
NA,many,TRBV6-1,TRBJ1-3,CASSAGNTIYF,TGTGCCAGCAGCGCCGGAAACACCATATATTTT
TRBD2,few,TRBV7-2,TRBJ2-5,CASSPGTSGRGIQETQYF,TGTGCCAGCAGTCCCGGGACTAGCGGGAGGGGAATCCAAGAGACCCAGTACTTC
NA,NA,TRBV6-1,TRBJ2-3,CASSPPTGGLGTDTQYF,TGTGCCAGCAGTCCCCCGACAGGGGGACTAGGAACAGATACGCAGTATTTT
NA,NA,TRBV12-3/TRBV12-4,TRBJ2-3,CAISTATGENADTQYF,TGTGCCATCAGTACCGCTACGGGGGAGAACGCAGATACGCAGTATTTT
TRBD2,NA,TRBV7-9,TRBJ2-3,CASSSFSGSSDTQYF,TGTGCCAGCAGTTCCTTTAGCGGGAGTTCAGATACGCAGTATTTT
TRBD2,many,TRBV5-1,TRBJ2-1,CASSLGSAGVNEQFF,TGCGCCAGCAGCTTGGGAAGCGCGGGAGTCAATGAGCAGTTCTTC
NA,many,TRBV27,TRBJ2-3,CASSLAGTDTQYF,TGTGCCAGCAGTTTAGCTGGCACAGATACGCAGTATTTT
TRBD1,many,TRBV12-3/TRBV12-4,TRBJ1-1,CASSGQGLTEAFF,TGTGCCAGCAGCGGACAGGGACTCACTGAAGCTTTCTTT
TRBD2,many,TRBV5-1,TRBJ2-3,CATSSGGSTDTQYF,TGCGCCACCTCCAGCGGGGGATCCACAGATACGCAGTATTTT
NA,medium-sized,TRBV7-3,TRBJ2-1,CASSLVGEGHNEQFF,TGTGCCAGCAGCTTAGTCGGCGAGGGGCACAATGAGCAGTTCTTC
NA,medium-sized,TRBV7-3,TRBJ2-3,CASSLSGGFGTDTQYF,TGTGCCAGCAGCTTAAGTGGGGGTTTTGGCACAGATACGCAGTATTTT
NA,once,TRBV11-2,TRBJ2-6,CASSSSAGSGANVLTF,TGTGCCAGCAGCTCGTCAGCCGGGAGTGGGGCCAACGTCCTGACTTTC
NA,many,TRBV6-1,TRBJ1-2,CASSPTGWGYTF,TGTGCCAGCAGTCCAACAGGGTGGGGCTACACCTTC
NA,NA,TRBV4-2,TRBJ1-3,CASSQDRVGTGNTIFF,NA
NA,NA,TRBV6-1,TRBJ1-1,CARSETGGGNTEAFF,TGTGCCCGCAGTGAAACGGGGGGGGGGAACACTGAAGCTTTCTTT
TRBD1,many,TRBV6-1,TRBJ2-2,CASSSKGGLNTGELFF,TGTGCCAGCAGTTCCAAAGGGGGCTTGAACACCGGGGAGCTGTTTTTT
NA,medium-sized,TRBV20-1,TRBJ2-7,CSARVGPLRGEQYF,TGCAGTGCTAGAGTCGGGCCGCTGAGGGGCGAGCAGTACTTC
NA,many,TRBV5-1,TRBJ2-6,CASSAKDRTSGANVLTF,TGCGCCAGCAGCGCCAAAGACAGAACCTCTGGGGCCAACGTCCTGACTTTC
NA,medium-sized,TRBV6-1,TRBJ1-5,CASMREGNQPQHF,TGTGCCAGCATGAGGGAAGGCAATCAGCCCCAGCATTTT
NA,medium-sized,TRBV12-3/TRBV12-4,TRBJ1-5,CASSLSQGEPQHF,TGTGCCAGCAGTTTGTCACAGGGAGAGCCCCAGCATTTT
NA,NA,TRBV5-5,TRBJ2-3,CASSLGPGRKTDTQYF,TGTGCCAGCAGCCTGGGTCCGGGACGCAAGACAGATACGCAGTATTTT
TRBD2,few,TRBV20-1,TRBJ2-5,CSAIRLAGNQETQYF,TGCAGTGCTATCCGACTAGCGGGAAATCAAGAGACCCAGTACTTC
TRBD1,NA,TRBV4-1,TRBJ2-3,CASSQRDRGFDTQYF,TGCGCCAGCAGCCAAAGGGACAGGGGGTTTGATACGCAGTATTTT
NA,few,TRBV2,TRBJ1-5,CASSLGTNQPQHF,TGTGCCAGCAGTCTTGGGACAAATCAGCCCCAGCATTTT